The clone carrying this T cell receptor (beta chain) showed up just once. The antigen remains unidentified. Germline V gives CDR1 MGHRA, CDR2 YSYEKL. The CDR3 runs 14 residues. The ends were cut back, 1 base at V and 0 bases at J, with 5 bases in the middle. This entry comes from a study of T cell responses to AZD1222 COVID-19 vaccine. Findings and caveats of the study: Seropositive status at baseline applied to only five or six AZD1222 recipients. Clonal diversity may have been underestimated, and the donors were mostly white British, with more females than males.

Repertoires were generated with immunoSEQ multiplex PCR, while TCRdb's copy carries only in-frame clones and drops some. The table includes around 200,000 clones, roughly 94% detected once. The source was peripheral blood, collected 28 days after the second AZD1222 dose. The chain carries TRBV4-1 and TRBJ2-3, with D unresolved. This clonotype was sampled from an adult who received the AZD1222 COVID-19 vaccine. CDR3 in DNA: TGCGCCAGCAGCCAAGTCCACAGCACAGATACGCAGTATTTT. Translating it yields CASSQVHSTDTQYF.